The source of this T cell receptor beta chain is a study of T cell responses to AZD1222 COVID-19 vaccine. CDR3 length: 14 residues. Germline CDR1 is MNHEY and CDR2 is SVGAGI. V trimming: 4 bases; J trimming: 5 bases; junction bases outside the gene matches: 6. Findings and caveats of the study: Recipients of AZD1222 seropositive at baseline numbered only five or six.

Sequencing was performed with immunoSEQ multiplex PCR; in TCRdb, only in-frame clones are kept and a portion is missing. Of around 58,000 clones in the sample, 89% were seen once. Points on this clone: Its target is unknown.

Pooled together were second doses at about 4 or about 12 weeks. This sequence was found in an adult who received the AZD1222 COVID-19 vaccine. The sample in question was peripheral blood, obtained 28 days after the second AZD1222 dose. The J gene is TRBJ2-7, the V gene TRBV6-5; 9 nucleotides align to TRBD2. CDR3 DNA: TGTGCCAGCAGTTGGGGGGTAGCGGGAGACGAGCAGTACTTC. Translated: CASSWGVAGDEQYF.